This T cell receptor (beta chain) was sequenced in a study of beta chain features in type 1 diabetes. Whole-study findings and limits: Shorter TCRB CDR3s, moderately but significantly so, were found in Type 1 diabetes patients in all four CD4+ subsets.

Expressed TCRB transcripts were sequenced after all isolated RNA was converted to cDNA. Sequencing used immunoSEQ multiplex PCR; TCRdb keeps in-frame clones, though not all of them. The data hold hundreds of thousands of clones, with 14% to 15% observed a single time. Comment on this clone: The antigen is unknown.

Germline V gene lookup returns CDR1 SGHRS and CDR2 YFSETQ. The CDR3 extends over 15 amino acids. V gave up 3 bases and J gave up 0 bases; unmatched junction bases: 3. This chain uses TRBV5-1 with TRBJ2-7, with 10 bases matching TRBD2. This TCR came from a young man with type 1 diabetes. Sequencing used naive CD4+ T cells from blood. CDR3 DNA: TGCGCCAGCAGCTCCACTAGCGGGATCTCCTACGAGCAGTACTTC. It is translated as CASSSTSGISYEQYF.